This T cell receptor beta chain was identified in a study of cytomegalovirus exposure and HLA in healthy donors. About the research overall: An earlier analysis identified 95 million to 120 million unique TCR beta sequences in approximately 170 million T cells.

This clone was seen a handful of times. This CDR3 contains 15 residues. J was trimmed by 7 bases and V by 5 bases; bases with no gene match: 8. Germline V gives CDR1 MNHEY, CDR2 SMNVEV (reference sequence). PCR primers comprised 60 Vbeta and 13 Jbeta primers. The assay was immunoSEQ multiplex PCR, and TCRdb's table has in-frame clones only and misses some. The sample yields 190,000 or so clones, 75% to 85% seen once. The origin of this receptor is a boy aged 10-17 years in good health and CMV-seronegative. Sequenced: PBMCs. The chain couples TRBV27 to TRBJ1-4; 9 positions match TRBD1. The CDR3: CASSQRQGGSEKLFF. The DNA for the CDR3 is TGTGCCAGCAGTCAAAGACAGGGGGGAAGTGAAAAACTGTTTTTT.